The 6 T cell receptor beta chains reported below all come from one sample, sequenced in a study. From the 5' RACE reads, TCRdb called clonotypes with MiXCR, one entry per CDR3 protein. The sample yields 45,000 to 60,000 distinct CDR3 sequences, about 25% seen once. The specimen sequenced was tumor-infiltrating naive CD4+ T cells sorted from the breast tumor. Noted subset: naive CD4+ T cells, CD4+CD45RA+CD25-. These receptors were collected from a female donor with breast cancer.

CDR3 in amino acids: CATYRSPIAGSLTGELFF. The CDR3 DNA reads as TGCGCCACTTACAGATCACCCATAGCGGGGAGTCTAACCGGGGAGCTGTTTTTT. This chain connects TRBV10-2 to TRBJ2-2, with 8 bases aligning to TRBD2. CDR3 length: 18 amino acids. Germline values: CDR1 WSHSY, CDR2 SAAADI. V trimming: 10 bases; J trimming: 5 bases; junction bases outside the gene matches: 21.

There are a few counts of this clonotype. The chain links TRBV5-1 to TRBJ2-2; 8 bases line up with TRBD1. CDR1 is SGHRS, CDR2 YFSETQ, per germline. The CDR3 runs to 15 residues. Unmatched junction bases numbered 4, after V lost 0 bases and J lost 6 bases. The CDR3 DNA reads as TGCGCCAGCAGCTTGGCAGGGGGCAGCGCCGGGGAGCTGTTTTTT. It yields the protein CASSLAGGSAGELFF.

This clonotype was counted ten times or more. The chain links TRBV5-1 to TRBJ2-7; 7 bases map to TRBD2. The germline V gene has CDR1 SGHRS and CDR2 YFSETQ. The CDR3 sequence is 15 residues long. The V gene end was trimmed by 4 bases and the J gene end by 5 bases; junction bases not matched to a gene: 12. The CDR3 DNA reads as TGCGCCAGCAGCCCAGGAGGACTAGAGGCCGACGAGCAGTACTTC. Protein sequence: CASSPGGLEADEQYF.

The V call is TRBV5-5, the J call TRBJ1-2; D not certain. The germline V gene has CDR1 SGHKS and CDR2 YYEKEE (reference sequence). This CDR3 comprises 15 residues. V gave up 0 bases and J gave up 4 bases, with 13 bases separating them. The CDR3 region has the DNA TGTGCCAGCAGCTTGGTATGGGGTTTAACCTATGGCTACACCTTC. Amino acids: CASSLVWGLTYGYTF. Based on the CDR3 plus reference TRBV5-5 and TRBJ1-2, the full variable domain is DAGVTQSPTHLIKTRGQQVTLRCSPISGHKSVSWYQQVLGQGPQFIFQYYEKEERGRGNFPDRFSARQFPNYSSELNVNALLLGDSALYLCASSLVWGLTYGYTFGSGTRLTVV.

The V and J genes are TRBV4-3 and TRBJ2-2, with D hard to call. CDR1 is LGHNA, CDR2 YSLEER, per germline. V dropped 4 bases and J dropped 6 bases, with 9 bases sitting between them. The CDR3 is made up of 13 amino acids. The CDR3 is CASSPLLSGELFF. DNA of the CDR3: TGCGCCAGCAGCCCCCTATTATCCGGGGAGCTGTTTTTT.

The chain couples TRBV11-2 to TRBJ2-1; the D gene is possibly TRBD2 (6 bases). CDR3 length equals 14 residues. Trimming took 4 bases from V and 9 from J, leaving 16 bases between them. CDR1 is SGHAT, CDR2 FQNNGV, per germline. CDR3 DNA sequence: TGTGCCAGCAGCTCGGGACTCCGCGAGGGTGAGCAGTTCTTC. As protein: CASSSGLREGEQFF.